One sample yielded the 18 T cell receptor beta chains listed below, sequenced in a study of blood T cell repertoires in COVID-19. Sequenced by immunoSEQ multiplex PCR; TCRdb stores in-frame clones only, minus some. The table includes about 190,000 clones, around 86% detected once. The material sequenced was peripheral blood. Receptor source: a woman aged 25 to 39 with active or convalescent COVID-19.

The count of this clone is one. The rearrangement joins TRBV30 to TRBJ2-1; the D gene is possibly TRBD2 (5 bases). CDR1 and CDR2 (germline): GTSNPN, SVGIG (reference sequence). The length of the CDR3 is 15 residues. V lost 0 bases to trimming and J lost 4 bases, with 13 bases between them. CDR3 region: CAWSVRQRDYNEQFF. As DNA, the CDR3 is TGTGCCTGGAGTGTTCGGCAGAGGGATTACAATGAGCAGTTCTTC.

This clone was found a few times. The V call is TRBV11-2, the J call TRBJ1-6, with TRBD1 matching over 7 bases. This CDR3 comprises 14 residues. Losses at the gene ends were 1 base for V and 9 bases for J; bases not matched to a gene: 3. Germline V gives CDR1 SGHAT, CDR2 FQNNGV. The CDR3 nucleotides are TGTGCCAGCAGCTTAGGACAGGGAAGTTCACCCCTCCACTTT. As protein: CASSLGQGSSPLHF.

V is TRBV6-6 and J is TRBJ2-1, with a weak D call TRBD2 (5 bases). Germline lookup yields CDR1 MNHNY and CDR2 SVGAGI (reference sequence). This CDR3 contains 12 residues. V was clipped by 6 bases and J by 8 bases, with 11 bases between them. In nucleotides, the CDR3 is TGTGCCAGCAGCCACCCCGGGGATGAGCAGTTCTTC. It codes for CASSHPGDEQFF.

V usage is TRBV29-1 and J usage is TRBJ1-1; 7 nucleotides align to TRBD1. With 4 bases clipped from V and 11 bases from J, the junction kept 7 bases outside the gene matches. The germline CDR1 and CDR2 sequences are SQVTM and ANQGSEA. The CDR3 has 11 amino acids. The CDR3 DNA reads TGCAGCGTTGTTCGACAGGGTCATGCTTTCTTT. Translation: CSVVRQGHAFF.

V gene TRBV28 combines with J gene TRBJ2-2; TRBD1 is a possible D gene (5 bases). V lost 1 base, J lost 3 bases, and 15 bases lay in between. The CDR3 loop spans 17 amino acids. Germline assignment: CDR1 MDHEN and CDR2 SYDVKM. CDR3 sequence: CASSLFSRQKYTGELFF. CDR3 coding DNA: TGTGCCAGCAGTTTATTCTCCCGACAGAAGTACACCGGGGAGCTGTTTTTT.

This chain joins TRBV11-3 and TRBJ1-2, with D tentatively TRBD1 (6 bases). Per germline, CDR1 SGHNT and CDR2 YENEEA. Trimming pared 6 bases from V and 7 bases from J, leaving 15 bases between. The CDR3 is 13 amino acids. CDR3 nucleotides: TGTGCCAGCAGTAGGACGGGACATCGTGGCTACACCTTC. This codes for CASSRTGHRGYTF. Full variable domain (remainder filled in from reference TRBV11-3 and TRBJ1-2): EAGVVQSPRYKIIEKKQPVAFWCNPISGHNTLYWYLQNLGQGPELLIRYENEEAVDDSQLPKDRFSAERLKGVDSTLKIQPAELGDSAVYLCASSRTGHRGYTFGSGTRLTVV.

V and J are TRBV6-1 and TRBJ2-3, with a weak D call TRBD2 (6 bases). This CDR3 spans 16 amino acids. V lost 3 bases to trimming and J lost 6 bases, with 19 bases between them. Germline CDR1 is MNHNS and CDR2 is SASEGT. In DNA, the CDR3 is TGTGCCAGCAGTGAGCCCGGAGAAGCGGCGGGGGATACGCAGTATTTT. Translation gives CASSEPGEAAGDTQYF.

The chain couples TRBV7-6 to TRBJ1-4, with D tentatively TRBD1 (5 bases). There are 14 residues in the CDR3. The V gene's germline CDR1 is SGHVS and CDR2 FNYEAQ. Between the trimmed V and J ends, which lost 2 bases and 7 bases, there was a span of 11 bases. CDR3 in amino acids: CASSLRLGGEKLFF. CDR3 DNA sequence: TGTGCCAGCAGCTTAAGGTTGGGGGGTGAAAAACTGTTTTTT.

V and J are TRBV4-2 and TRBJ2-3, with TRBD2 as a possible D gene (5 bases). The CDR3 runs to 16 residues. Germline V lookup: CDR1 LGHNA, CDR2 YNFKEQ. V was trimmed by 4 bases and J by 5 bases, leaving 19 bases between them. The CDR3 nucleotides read TGTGCCAGCAGCCGGAGCAGCCGGACTGCAGGAGATACGCAGTATTTT. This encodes CASSRSSRTAGDTQYF.

CDR3 coding DNA: TGCAGCGCCCGATACGGGGACAGCTCTGGAAACACCATATATTTT. It encodes CSARYGDSSGNTIYF. V is TRBV29-1 and J is TRBJ1-3; 7 nucleotides agree with TRBD1. Trimming cost V 7 bases and J 0 bases; bases outside gene matches: 9. Germline CDR1 is SQVTM and CDR2 is ANQGSEA. There are 15 residues in the CDR3.

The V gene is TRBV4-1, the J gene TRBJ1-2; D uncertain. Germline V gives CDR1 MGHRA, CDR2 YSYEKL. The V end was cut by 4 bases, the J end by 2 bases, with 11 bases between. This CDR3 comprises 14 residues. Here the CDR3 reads CASSLRRHNYGYTF. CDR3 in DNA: TGCGCCAGCAGCCTACGTAGACACAACTATGGCTACACCTTC.

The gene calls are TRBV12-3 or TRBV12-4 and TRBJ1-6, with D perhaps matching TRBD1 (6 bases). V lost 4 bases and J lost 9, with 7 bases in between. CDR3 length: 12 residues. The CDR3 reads CASSSQGSPLHF. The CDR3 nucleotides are TGTGCCAGCAGTTCACAGGGTTCACCCCTCCACTTT.

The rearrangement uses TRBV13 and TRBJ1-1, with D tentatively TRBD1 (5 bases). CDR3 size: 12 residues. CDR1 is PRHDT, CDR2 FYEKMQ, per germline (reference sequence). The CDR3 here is CASGRVNTEAFF. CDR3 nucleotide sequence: TGTGCATCAGGGAGGGTGAACACTGAAGCTTTCTTT.

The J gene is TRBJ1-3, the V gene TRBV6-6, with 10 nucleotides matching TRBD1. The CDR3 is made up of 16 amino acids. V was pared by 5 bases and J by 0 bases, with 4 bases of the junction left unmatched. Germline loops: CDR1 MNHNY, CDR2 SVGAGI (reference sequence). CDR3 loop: CASSGRDRGSGNTIYF. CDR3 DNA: TGTGCCAGCAGTGGCCGGGACAGGGGCTCTGGAAACACCATATATTTT.

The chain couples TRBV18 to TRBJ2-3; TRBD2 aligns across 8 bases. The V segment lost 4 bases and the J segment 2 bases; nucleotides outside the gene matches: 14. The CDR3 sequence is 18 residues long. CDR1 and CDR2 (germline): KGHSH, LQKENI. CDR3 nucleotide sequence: TGTGCCAGCTCACTTATTCTAAGCGGGGGCGTCAACACAGATACGCAGTATTTT. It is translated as CASSLILSGGVNTDTQYF.

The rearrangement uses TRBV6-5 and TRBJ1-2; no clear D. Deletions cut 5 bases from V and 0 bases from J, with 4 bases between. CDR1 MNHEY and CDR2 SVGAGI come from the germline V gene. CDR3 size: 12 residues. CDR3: CASSTSNYGYTF. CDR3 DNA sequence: TGTGCCAGCAGTACTTCTAACTATGGCTACACCTTC.

For the CDR3, the DNA is TGCAGCGTGGGCATAGGGTTTCCGGGGTATGGCTACACCTTC. It specifies CSVGIGFPGYGYTF. This rearrangement joins TRBV29-1 to TRBJ1-2, with unresolved D. The V gene's germline CDR1 is SQVTM and CDR2 ANQGSEA. The CDR3 consists of 14 residues. V lost 6 bases and J 5 bases, leaving 19 bases between the germline ends.

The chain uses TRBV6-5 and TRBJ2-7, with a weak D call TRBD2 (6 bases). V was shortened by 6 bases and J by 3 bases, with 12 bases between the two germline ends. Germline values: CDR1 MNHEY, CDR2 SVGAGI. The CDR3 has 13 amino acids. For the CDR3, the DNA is TGTGCCAGCAGCCGGGGACTTTACTACGAGCAGTACTTC. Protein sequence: CASSRGLYYEQYF.